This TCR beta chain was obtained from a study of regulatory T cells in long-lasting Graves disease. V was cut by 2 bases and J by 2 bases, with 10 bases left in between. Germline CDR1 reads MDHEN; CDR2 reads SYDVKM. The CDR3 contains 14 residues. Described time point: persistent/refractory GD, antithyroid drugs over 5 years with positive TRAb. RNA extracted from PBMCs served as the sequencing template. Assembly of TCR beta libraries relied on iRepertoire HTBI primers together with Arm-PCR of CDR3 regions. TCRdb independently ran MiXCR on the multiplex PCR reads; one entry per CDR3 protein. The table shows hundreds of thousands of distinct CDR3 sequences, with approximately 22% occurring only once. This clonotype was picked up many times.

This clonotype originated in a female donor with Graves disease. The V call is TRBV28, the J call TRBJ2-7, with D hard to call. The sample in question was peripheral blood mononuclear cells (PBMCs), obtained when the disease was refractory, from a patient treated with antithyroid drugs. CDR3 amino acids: CASSLGSWTYEQYF. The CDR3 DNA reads TGTGCCAGCAGTTTAGGTAGCTGGACCTACGAGCAGTACTTC.